Detailed here is one T cell receptor beta chain. Antigen unknown. A much larger clone lies a single base off, so this may be a read error. This sample was included in a study of T cells in Graves' hyperthyroidism and ophthalmopathy. Amplified TCR beta CDR3 regions derived from RNA transcripts. HTBI primers were the set used in a first-round RT-PCR of the TCR CDR3. TCRdb used MiXCR to reprocess the multiplex PCR reads, holding one entry per CDR3 protein. The sample has about 400,000 distinct CDR3 sequences; about 15% are singletons. The CDR3 consists of 14 residues. Germline lookup yields CDR1 MNHEY and CDR2 SVGEGT. V dropped 5 bases and J dropped 4 bases, with 15 bases sitting between them. Study-wide points: Ophthalmopathy was distinguished from stable hyperthyroidism by 13 V-J signatures.

The PBMCs were taken from under 12 ml of fresh peripheral blood. The TCR originated in a woman in her twenties or thirties with Graves' hyperthyroidism. Specimen: blood. The rearrangement joins TRBV6-2 or TRBV6-3 to TRBJ2-7, with a possible D match to TRBD2 (6 bases). CDR3 sequence (DNA): TGTGCCAGCAGTGTTACGGGAGTCCTGTACGAGCAGTACTTC. Protein: CASSVTGVLYEQYF.